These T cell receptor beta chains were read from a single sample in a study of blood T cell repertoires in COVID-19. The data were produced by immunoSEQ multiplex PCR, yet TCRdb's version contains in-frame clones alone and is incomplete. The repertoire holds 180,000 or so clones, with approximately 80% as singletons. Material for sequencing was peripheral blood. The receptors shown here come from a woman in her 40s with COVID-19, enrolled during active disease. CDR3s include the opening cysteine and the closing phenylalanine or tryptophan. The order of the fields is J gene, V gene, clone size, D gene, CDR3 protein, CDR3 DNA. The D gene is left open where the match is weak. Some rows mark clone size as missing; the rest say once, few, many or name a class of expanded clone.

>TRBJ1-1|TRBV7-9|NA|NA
CASSLVLAEAFF
TGTGCCAGCAGCTTAGTTCTAGCTGAAGCTTTCTTT
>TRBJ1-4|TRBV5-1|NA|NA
CASSATGNPNEKLFF
TGCGCCAGCAGCGCCACAGGGAATCCTAATGAAAAACTGTTTTTT
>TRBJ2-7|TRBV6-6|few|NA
CASSRSGYEQYF
TGTGCCAGCAGCCGCAGCGGCTACGAGCAGTACTTC
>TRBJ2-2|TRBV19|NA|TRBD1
CASRGQVLNTGELFF
TGTGCCAGCCGAGGACAGGTCCTGAACACCGGGGAGCTGTTTTTT
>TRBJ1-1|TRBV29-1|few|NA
CSVEERAANTEAFF
TGCAGCGTTGAAGAAAGAGCGGCGAACACTGAAGCTTTCTTT
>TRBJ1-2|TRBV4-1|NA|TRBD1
CASSQDSTTGGENGYTF
TGCGCCAGCAGCCAAGATAGTACTACAGGGGGAGAAAATGGCTACACCTTC
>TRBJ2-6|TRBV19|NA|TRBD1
CASSDRGSSGANVLTF
TGTGCCAGTAGTGACAGGGGATCCTCTGGGGCCAACGTCCTGACTTTC
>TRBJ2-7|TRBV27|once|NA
CASLSNPPLYEQYF
TGTGCCAGCCTTTCGAACCCCCCACTATACGAGCAGTACTTC
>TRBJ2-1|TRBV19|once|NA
CASSIDSNNEQFF
TGTGCCAGTAGTATCGACAGCAACAATGAGCAGTTCTTC
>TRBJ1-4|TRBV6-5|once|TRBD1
CASSTPGQGGKLFF
TGTGCCAGCAGTACCCCGGGACAGGGGGGAAAACTGTTTTTT
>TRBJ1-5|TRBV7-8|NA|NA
CASSLGVGSRGQPQHF
TGTGCCAGCAGCTTAGGAGTCGGGTCCCGAGGGCAGCCCCAGCATTTT
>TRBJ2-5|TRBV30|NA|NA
CAWSVFGVGETQYF
TGTGCCTGGAGTGTATTCGGGGTCGGAGAGACCCAGTACTTC
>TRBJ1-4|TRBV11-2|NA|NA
CASSLVRGSTTNEKLFF
TGTGCCAGCAGCTTAGTGAGAGGGAGTACAACTAATGAAAAACTGTTTTTT
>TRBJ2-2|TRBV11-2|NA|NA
CASSLVRFQGSTGELFF
TGTGCCAGCAGCTTAGTTCGATTCCAGGGAAGCACCGGGGAGCTGTTTTTT
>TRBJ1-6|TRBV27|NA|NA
CASRGGAWNSPLHF
TGTGCCAGCAGAGGGGGGGCTTGGAATTCACCCCTCCACTTT